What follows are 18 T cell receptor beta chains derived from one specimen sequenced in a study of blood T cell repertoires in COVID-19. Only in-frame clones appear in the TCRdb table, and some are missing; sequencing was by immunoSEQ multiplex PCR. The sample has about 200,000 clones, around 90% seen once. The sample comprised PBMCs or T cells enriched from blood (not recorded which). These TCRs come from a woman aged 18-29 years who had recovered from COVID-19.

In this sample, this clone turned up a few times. CDR3 loop: CASSLSAGVRDFRADTQYF. The CDR3 coding sequence is TGTGCCAGCAGCTTGTCCGCGGGGGTCAGAGACTTTAGAGCAGATACGCAGTATTTT. The chain joins TRBV5-5 to TRBJ2-3, with 7 bases that match TRBD2. V shed 1 base and J 4 bases; nucleotides not matched to a gene: 18. The CDR3 contains 19 residues. Germline V CDR1 and CDR2: SGHKS, YYEKEE (reference sequence).

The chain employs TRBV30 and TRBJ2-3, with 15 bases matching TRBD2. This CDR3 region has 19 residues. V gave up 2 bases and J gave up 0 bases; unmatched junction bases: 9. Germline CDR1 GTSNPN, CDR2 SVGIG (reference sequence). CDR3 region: CAWSLGLAGGFPSTDTQYF. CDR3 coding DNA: TGTGCCTGGAGTTTAGGACTAGCGGGGGGGTTCCCTAGCACAGATACGCAGTATTTT. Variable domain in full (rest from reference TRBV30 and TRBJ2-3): SQTIHQWPATLVQPVGSPLSLECTVEGTSNPNLYWYRQAAGRGLQLLFYSVGIGQISSEVPQNLSASRPQDRQFILSSKKLLLSDSGFYLCAWSLGLAGGFPSTDTQYFGPGTRLTVL.

CDR3 nucleotide sequence: TGTGCCAGCAGCGCGACTAGCGGGTACAACCAAGAGACCCAGTACTTC. Residues: CASSATSGYNQETQYF. The J gene is TRBJ2-5, the V gene TRBV3-1 (or the pseudogene TRBV3-2); 10 bases fit TRBD2. The CDR3 spans 16 residues. Trimming removed 5 bases from V and 0 bases from J; junction bases left unmatched: 6. Germline-derived CDR1 and CDR2 are LGHDT and YNNKEL (reference sequence).

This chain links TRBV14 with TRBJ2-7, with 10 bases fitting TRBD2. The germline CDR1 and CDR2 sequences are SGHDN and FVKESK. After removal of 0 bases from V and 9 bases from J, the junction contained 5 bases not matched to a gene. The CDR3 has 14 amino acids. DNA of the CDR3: TGTGCCAGCAGCCAAGATTGGACTAGCGGTCGGCAGTACTTC. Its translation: CASSQDWTSGRQYF.

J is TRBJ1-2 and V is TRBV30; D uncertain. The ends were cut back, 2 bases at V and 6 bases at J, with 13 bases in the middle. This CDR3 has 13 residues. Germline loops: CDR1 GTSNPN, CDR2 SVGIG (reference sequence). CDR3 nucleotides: TGTGCCTGGAGTCGGGTTCAGGAGGATGGCTACACCTTC. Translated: CAWSRVQEDGYTF.

CDR3: CASSRDRGREQFF. DNA of the CDR3: TGTGCCAGCAGTCGGGACAGGGGTCGTGAGCAGTTCTTC. The V call is TRBV2, the J call TRBJ2-1; 10 nucleotides align to TRBD1. Germline V CDR1 and CDR2: SNHLY, FYNNEI. Trimming took 5 bases from V and 9 from J; bases not matched to a gene: 4. CDR3 length: 13 amino acids.

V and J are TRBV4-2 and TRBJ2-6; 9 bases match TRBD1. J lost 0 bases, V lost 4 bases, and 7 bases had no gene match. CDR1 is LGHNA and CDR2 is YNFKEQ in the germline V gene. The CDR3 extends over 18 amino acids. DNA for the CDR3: TGTGCCAGCAGCCTAACGGGACAGGGATTCTCTGGGGCCAACGTCCTGACTTTC. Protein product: CASSLTGQGFSGANVLTF.

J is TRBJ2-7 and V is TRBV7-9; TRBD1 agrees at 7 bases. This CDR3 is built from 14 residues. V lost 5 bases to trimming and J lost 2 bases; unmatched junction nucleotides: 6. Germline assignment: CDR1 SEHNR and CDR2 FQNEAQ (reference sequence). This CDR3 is CASSASGQTYEQYF. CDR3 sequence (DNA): TGTGCCAGCAGCGCCTCGGGACAGACCTACGAGCAGTACTTC.

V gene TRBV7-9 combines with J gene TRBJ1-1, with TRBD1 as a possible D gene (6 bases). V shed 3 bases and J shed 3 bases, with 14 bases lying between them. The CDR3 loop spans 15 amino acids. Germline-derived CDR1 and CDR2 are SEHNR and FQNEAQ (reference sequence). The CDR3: CASSFGQPGDTEAFF. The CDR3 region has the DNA TGTGCCAGCAGCTTTGGACAGCCCGGAGACACTGAAGCTTTCTTT.

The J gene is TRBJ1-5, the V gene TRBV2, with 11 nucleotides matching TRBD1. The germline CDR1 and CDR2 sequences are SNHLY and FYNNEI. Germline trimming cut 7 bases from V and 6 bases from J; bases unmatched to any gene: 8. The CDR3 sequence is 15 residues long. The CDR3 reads CASNSGTGGRQPQHF. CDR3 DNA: TGTGCCAGCAATTCCGGGACAGGGGGGCGTCAGCCCCAGCATTTT.

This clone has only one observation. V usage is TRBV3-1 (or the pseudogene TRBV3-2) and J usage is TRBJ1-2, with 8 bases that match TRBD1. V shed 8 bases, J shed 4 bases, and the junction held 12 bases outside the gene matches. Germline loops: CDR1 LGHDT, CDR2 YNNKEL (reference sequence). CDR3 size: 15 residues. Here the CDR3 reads CASATQGAQSYGYTF. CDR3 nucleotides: TGTGCCAGCGCTACCCAGGGGGCACAAAGCTATGGCTACACCTTC.

In DNA form, the CDR3 reads TGCGCCAGCAGCTTGTGGCCAGCGGGGGGGCTGGGAGATACGCAGTATTTT. This translates into CASSLWPAGGLGDTQYF. The chain carries TRBV5-1 and TRBJ2-3; 10 bases are a match to TRBD2. There are 17 residues in the CDR3. V lost 1 base and J lost 5; bases outside the gene matches: 10. The germline V gene has CDR1 SGHRS and CDR2 YFSETQ.

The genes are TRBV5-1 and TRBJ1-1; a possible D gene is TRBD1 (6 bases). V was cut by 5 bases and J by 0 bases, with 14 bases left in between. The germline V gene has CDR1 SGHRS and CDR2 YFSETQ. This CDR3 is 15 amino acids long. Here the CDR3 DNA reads TGCGCCAGCAGGAAGACAGGTCCTATGAACACTGAAGCTTTCTTT. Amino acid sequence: CASRKTGPMNTEAFF.

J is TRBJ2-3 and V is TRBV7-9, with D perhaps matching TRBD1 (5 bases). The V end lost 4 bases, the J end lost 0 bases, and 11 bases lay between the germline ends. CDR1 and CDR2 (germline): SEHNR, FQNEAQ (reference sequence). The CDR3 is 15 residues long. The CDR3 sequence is CASSSIRGSTDTQYF. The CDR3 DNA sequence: TGTGCCAGCAGCTCCATTAGGGGTAGCACAGATACGCAGTATTTT.

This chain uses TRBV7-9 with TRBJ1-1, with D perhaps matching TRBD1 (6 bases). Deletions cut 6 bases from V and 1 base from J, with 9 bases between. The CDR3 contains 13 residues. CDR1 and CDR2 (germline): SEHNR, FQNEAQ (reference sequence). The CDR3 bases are TGTGCCAGCAGTTCACAGGGGAACACTGAAGCTTTCTTT. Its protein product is CASSSQGNTEAFF.

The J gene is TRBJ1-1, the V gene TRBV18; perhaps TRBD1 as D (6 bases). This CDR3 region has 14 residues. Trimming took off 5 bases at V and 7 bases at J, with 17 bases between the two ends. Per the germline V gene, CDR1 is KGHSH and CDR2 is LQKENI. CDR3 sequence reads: CASSAGTTTYEAFF. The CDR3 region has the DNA TGTGCCAGCTCAGCCGGGACAACGACTTATGAAGCTTTCTTT. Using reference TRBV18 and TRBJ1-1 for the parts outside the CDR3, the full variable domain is NAGVMQNPRHLVRRRGQEARLRCSPMKGHSHVYWYRQLPEEGLKFMVYLQKENIIDESGMPKERFSAEFPKEGPSILRIQQVVRGDSAAYFCASSAGTTTYEAFFGQGTRLTVV.

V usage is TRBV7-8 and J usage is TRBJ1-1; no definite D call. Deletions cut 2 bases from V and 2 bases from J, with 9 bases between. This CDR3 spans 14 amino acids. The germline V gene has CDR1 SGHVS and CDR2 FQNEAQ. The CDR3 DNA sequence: TGTGCCAGCAGCTTAACTTTCTATAACACTGAAGCTTTCTTT. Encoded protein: CASSLTFYNTEAFF. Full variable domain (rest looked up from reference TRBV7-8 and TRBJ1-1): GAGVSQSPRYKVAKRGQDVALRCDPISGHVSLFWYQQALGQGPEFLTYFQNEAQLDKSGLPSDRFFAERPEGSVSTLKIQRTQQEDSAVYLCASSLTFYNTEAFFGQGTRLTVV.

CDR3 sequence reads: CASSQQDTTTGGYTF. The CDR3 DNA follows: TGTGCCAGCAGCCAGCAGGACACGACCACGGGTGGCTACACCTTC. The V gene is TRBV14, the J gene TRBJ1-2; a weak D match, TRBD1 (5 bases). Trimming left V 3 bases short and J 7 bases short, with 18 bases between. The CDR3 extends over 15 amino acids. Germline V gene data show CDR1 as SGHDN and CDR2 as FVKESK.